These T cell receptor beta chains were read from a single sample in a study of blood T cell repertoires in COVID-19. Measured with immunoSEQ multiplex PCR; TCRdb has only the in-frame clones, and not every one. The table includes fewer than 80,000 clones, 88% detected once. The sample was peripheral blood. These receptor sequences come from a human donor in a cohort sampled during active COVID-19. The CDR3 runs from the conserved cysteine through the conserved F or W. D genes are given only for firm matches. A clone size is listed for some rows: how often the clone was seen (once, few, many), or a class if it is expanded.

v_gene	j_gene	d_gene	abundance	CDR3aa	CDR3nt
TRBV5-1	TRBJ2-2	TRBD2	NA	CASSSQAGGRPNTGELFF	TGCGCCAGCAGCTCCCAAGCGGGGGGGCGGCCGAACACCGGGGAGCTGTTTTTT
TRBV24-1	TRBJ2-1	NA	NA	CATSERTAAYNEQFF	TGTGCCACCAGTGAAAGGACAGCCGCCTACAATGAGCAGTTCTTC
TRBV2	TRBJ1-2	NA	NA	CASSANLNYGYTF	TGTGCCAGCAGTGCTAACCTTAACTATGGCTACACCTTC
TRBV7-2	TRBJ2-7	NA	once	CASSSGISYEQYF	TGTGCCAGCAGCTCCGGGATCTCCTACGAGCAGTACTTC
TRBV3-1/TRBV3-2	TRBJ2-1	NA	NA	CASSHGRGEQFF	TGTGCCAGCAGCCACGGCAGGGGTGAGCAGTTCTTC
TRBV24-1	TRBJ2-5	NA	once	CATSDPGSETQYF	TGTGCCACCAGTGATCCAGGGTCGGAGACCCAGTACTTC
TRBV10-3	TRBJ2-5	TRBD1	NA	CAIRPTGANRETQYF	TGTGCCATCAGACCGACAGGGGCTAACCGGGAGACCCAGTACTTC
TRBV5-5	TRBJ1-5	NA	NA	CASSSQGRGQPQHF	TGTGCCAGCAGCTCACAGGGTCGAGGTCAGCCCCAGCATTTT
TRBV10-2	TRBJ2-1	TRBD2	NA	CASRGGSGGAVDEQFF	TGCGCCAGCAGGGGGGGTAGCGGGGGGGCCGTCGATGAGCAGTTCTTC
TRBV2	TRBJ2-7	NA	few	CASSEVVQAGEQYF	TGTGCCAGCAGTGAAGTCGTACAGGCGGGAGAGCAGTACTTC
TRBV11-2	TRBJ2-1	NA	NA	CASSLWGQPQFF	TGTGCCAGCAGCTTATGGGGCCAGCCGCAGTTCTTC
TRBV28	TRBJ2-2	TRBD1	NA	CASSSGGHGSGELFF	TGTGCCAGCAGTTCAGGGGGACACGGTAGCGGGGAGCTGTTTTTT
TRBV12-3/TRBV12-4	TRBJ1-5	NA	once	CASSALINQPQHF	TGTGCCAGCTCCGCCCTAATCAATCAGCCCCAGCATTTT
TRBV6-1	TRBJ1-4	NA	NA	CASSRDSEGEKLFF	TGTGCCAGCAGTCGGGACTCCGAGGGGGAAAAACTGTTTTTT
TRBV28	TRBJ1-2	TRBD1	NA	CASSSWTGETNYGYTF	TGTGCCAGCAGTTCATGGACAGGGGAAACTAACTATGGCTACACCTTC
TRBV12-3/TRBV12-4	TRBJ1-2	NA	few	CASSFRGVAGYTF	TGTGCCAGCAGTTTTCGGGGGGTGGCTGGCTACACCTTC
TRBV2	TRBJ1-2	TRBD1	few	CASSEDRGLNGYTF	TGTGCCAGCAGTGAAGACAGGGGACTTAATGGCTACACCTTC
TRBV18	TRBJ1-1	NA	NA	CASRGWVNTEAFF	TGTGCCAGCCGGGGGTGGGTGAACACTGAAGCTTTCTTT
TRBV11-2	TRBJ1-1	NA	NA	CASSLGHGTEAFF	TGTGCCAGCAGCCTCGGACATGGCACTGAAGCTTTCTTT
TRBV7-2	TRBJ1-6	NA	NA	CASSLGRSSYNSPLHF	TGTGCCAGCAGCTTGGGCAGGTCCTCCTATAATTCACCCCTCCACTTT
TRBV7-9	TRBJ1-5	NA	NA	CASSSDVGFSNQPQHF	TGTGCCAGCAGCTCAGATGTCGGGTTTAGCAATCAGCCCCAGCATTTT
TRBV21-1	TRBJ1-1	NA	NA	CASSKLPATVNTEAFF	TGTGCCAGCAGCAAGTTGCCTGCAACGGTGAACACTGAAGCTTTCTTT